The TCR beta chain described here comes from a study of T cell repertoires in cytomegalovirus infection. For the study at large: Indications of both CMV infection and matching HLA type were provided by public TCR beta signatures. Study-level points and caveats: Totalled public TCR beta family frequency picked out people who carried CMV plus the relevant HLA. Ex vivo responses were dominated by HLA-C-restricted CMV-specific TCR beta clonotypes.

TCRdb re-called the reads with MiXCR, one entry per CDR3 protein. This sample has roughly 190,000 distinct CDR3 sequences, with 9.5% found just once. This clonotype has just a few counts. Its antigen is unknown. The V gene lost 6 bases and the J gene lost 1 base, with 9 bases spanning the gap. CDR1 SQVTM and CDR2 ANQGSEA come from the germline V gene. This CDR3 is 12 amino acids long. Sequenced: PBMCs. The receptor comes from a human donor in good health (CMV status not recorded). Some clones in this sample may be carry-over from other donors' samples. The rearrangement links TRBV29-1 to TRBJ1-1; D is unclear. CDR3: CSVGPPNTEAFF. DNA for the CDR3: TGCAGCGTAGGGCCTCCGAACACTGAAGCTTTCTTT.